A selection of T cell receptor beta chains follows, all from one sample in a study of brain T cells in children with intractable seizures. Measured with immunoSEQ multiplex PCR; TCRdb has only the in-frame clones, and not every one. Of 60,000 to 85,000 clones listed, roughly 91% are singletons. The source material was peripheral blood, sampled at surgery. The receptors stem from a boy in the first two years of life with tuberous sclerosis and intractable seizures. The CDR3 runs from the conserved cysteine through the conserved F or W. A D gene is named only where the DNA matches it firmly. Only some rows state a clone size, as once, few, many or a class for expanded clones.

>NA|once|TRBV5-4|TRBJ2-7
CASSLGPSASSYEQYF
TGTGCCAGCAGCTTAGGTCCGAGCGCCTCCTCCTACGAGCAGTACTTC
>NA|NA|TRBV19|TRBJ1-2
CASSIWGYGYTF
TGTGCCAGTAGTATTTGGGGCTATGGCTACACCTTC
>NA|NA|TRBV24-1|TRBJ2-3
CATSDFGAGGTDSTDTQYF
TGTGCCACCAGTGATTTTGGGGCAGGCGGGACCGATAGCACAGATACGCAGTATTTT
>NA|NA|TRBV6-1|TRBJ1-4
CASSEAGGRSNEKLFF
TGTGCCAGCAGTGAAGCGGGTGGCCGGTCTAATGAAAAACTGTTTTTT
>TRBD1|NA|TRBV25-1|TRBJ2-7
CASSTGQGIYEQYF
TGTGCCAGCAGTACGGGACAGGGAATCTACGAGCAGTACTTC
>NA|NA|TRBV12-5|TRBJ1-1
CASGLGGNTEAFF
TGTGCTAGTGGTTTGGGCGGGAACACTGAAGCTTTCTTT
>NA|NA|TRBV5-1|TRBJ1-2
CASSLDGGWSGYTF
TGCGCCAGCAGCTTGGATGGGGGCTGGAGTGGCTACACCTTC
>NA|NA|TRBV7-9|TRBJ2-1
CASSLGSYNEQFF
TGTGCCAGCAGCTTAGGTAGTTACAATGAGCAGTTCTTC
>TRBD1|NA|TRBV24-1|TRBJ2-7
CATSDSTGGTGGAEQYF
TGTGCCACCAGTGATTCGACCGGGGGGACAGGGGGCGCCGAGCAGTACTTC
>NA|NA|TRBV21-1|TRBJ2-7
CASSGTGHIAYEQYF
TGTGCCAGCAGTGGAACGGGACATATCGCCTACGAGCAGTACTTC
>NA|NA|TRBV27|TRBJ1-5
CASSLARNQPQHF
TGTGCCAGCAGTTTGGCTAGAAATCAGCCCCAGCATTTT
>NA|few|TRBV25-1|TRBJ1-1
CASSGQKYTEAFF
TGTGCCAGCAGTGGACAGAAATACACTGAAGCTTTCTTT
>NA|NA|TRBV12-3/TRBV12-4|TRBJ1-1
CASSLTGNTEAFF
TGTGCCAGCAGTTTAACGGGAAACACTGAAGCTTTCTTT
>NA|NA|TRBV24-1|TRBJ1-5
CATSDLLGGHSNQPQHF
TGTGCCACCAGTGATTTGCTAGGAGGGCATAGCAATCAGCCCCAGCATTTT
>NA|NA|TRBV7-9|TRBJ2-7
CASSRPPVAVSYEQYF
TGTGCCAGCAGCCGCCCACCGGTAGCGGTATCCTACGAGCAGTACTTC
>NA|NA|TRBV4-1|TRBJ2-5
CASSQDPSRQETQYF
TGCGCCAGCAGCCAAGATCCATCTCGCCAAGAGACCCAGTACTTC
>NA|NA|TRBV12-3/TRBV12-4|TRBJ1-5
CASSLGGVQPQHF
TGTGCCAGCAGTTTAGGGGGGGTTCAGCCCCAGCATTTT
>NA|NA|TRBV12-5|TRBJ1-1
CASGLAGNTEAFF
TGTGCTAGTGGTTTGGCAGGGAACACTGAAGCTTTCTTT
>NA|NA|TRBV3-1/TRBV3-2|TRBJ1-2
CASSQDSGYKGYTF
TGTGCCAGCAGCCAAGATAGCGGCTATAAGGGCTACACCTTC
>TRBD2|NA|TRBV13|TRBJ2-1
CASSYLSGSHEQFF
TGTGCCAGCAGCTACCTTAGCGGGAGTCATGAGCAGTTCTTC